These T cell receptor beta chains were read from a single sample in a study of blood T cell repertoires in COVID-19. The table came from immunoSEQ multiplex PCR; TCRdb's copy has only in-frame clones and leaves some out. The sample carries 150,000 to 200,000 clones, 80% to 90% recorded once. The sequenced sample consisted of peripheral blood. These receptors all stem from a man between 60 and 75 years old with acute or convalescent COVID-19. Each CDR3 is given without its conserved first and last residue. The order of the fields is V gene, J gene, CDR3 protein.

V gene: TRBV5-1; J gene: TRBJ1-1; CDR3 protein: ASSLEQGFTEAF
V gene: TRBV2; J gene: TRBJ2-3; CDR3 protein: ATGGQTDTQY
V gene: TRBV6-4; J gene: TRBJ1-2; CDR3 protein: ASTSSGVGYGYT
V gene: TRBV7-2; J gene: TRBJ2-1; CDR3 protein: ASSPGTAYNEQF
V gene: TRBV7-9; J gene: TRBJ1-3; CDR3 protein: ASSLKSVKSSGNTIY
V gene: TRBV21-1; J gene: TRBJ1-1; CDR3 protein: ASSKEGGRTEAF
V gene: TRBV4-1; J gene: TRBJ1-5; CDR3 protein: ASSQAHTDRDQPQH
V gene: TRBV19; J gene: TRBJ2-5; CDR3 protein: ASSIAGAMTGGRETQY
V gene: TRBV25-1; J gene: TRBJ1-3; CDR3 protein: ASSESPLNTIY
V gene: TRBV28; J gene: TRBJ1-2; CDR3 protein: ASRSGTGAYGYT
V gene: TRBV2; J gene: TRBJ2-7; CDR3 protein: ASLSAYEQY
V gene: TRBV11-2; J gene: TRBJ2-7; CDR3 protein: ASSPAGTFYEQY
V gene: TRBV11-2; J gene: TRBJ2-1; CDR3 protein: ASSLRTGSGQF
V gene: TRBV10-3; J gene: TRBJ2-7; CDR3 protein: AISESATGGTYEQY
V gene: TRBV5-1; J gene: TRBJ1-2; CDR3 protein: ASRDSPSYGYT
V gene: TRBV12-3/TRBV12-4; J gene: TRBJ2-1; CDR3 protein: ASSPRGGEQF
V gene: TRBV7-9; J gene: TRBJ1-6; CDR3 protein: ASSFTAAGSPLH
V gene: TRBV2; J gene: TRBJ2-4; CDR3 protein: ASNLRGIGAKNIQY
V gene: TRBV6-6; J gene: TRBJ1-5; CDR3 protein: ASSYADSNQPQH
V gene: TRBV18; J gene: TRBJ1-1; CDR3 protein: ASSARGTEAF
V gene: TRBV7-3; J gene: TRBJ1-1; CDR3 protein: ASSLQGANEAF
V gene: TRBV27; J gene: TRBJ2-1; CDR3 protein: ASRMTFYNEQF
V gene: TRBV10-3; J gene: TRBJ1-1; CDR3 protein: ATQGVPNTEAF